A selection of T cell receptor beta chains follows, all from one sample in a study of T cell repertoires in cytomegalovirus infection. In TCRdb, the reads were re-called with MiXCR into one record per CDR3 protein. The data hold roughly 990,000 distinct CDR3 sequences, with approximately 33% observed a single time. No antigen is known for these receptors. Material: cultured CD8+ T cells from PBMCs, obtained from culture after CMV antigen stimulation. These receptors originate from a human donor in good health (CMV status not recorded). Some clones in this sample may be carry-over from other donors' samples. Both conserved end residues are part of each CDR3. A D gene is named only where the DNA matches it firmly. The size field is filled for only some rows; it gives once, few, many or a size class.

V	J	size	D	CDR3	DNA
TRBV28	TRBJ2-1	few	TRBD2	CASSWDSGGYNEQFF	TGTGCCAGCAGTTGGGATAGCGGGGGGTACAATGAGCAGTTCTTC
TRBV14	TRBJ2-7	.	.	CASRSRDGMGYEQYF	TGTGCCAGCCGCTCCCGGGACGGCATGGGCTACGAGCAGTACTTC
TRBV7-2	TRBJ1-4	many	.	CASSLRRTDEKLFF	TGTGCCAGCAGCCTCAGGAGGACGGATGAAAAACTGTTTTTT
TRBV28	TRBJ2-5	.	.	CASNQWVRETQYF	TGTGCCAGCAACCAGTGGGTCCGGGAGACCCAGTACTTC
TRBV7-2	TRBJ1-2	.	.	CASSYRLTNYGYTF	TGTGCCAGCAGCTACAGGCTAACTAACTATGGCTACACCTTC
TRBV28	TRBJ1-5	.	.	CASVGRVLGGQPQHF	TGTGCCAGCGTTGGTAGGGTCCTCGGAGGGCAGCCCCAGCATTTT
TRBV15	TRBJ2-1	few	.	CATSRVTGVRPEQFF	TGTGCCACCAGCAGAGTGACAGGAGTCCGGCCTGAGCAGTTCTTC
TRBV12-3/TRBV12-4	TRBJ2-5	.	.	CASSLVVGGETQYF	TGTGCCAGCAGTTTAGTGGTAGGGGGAGAGACCCAGTACTTC
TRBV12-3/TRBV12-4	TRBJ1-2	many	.	CASSSGSEASYGYTF	TGTGCCAGCAGCTCGGGAAGCGAGGCCAGTTATGGCTACACCTTC
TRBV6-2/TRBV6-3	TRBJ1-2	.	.	CATWMGEGYPF	TGTGCCACCTGGATGGGGGAAGGCTACCCCTTC
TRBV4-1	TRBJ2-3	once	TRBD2	CASSQVGSGGLTDTQYF	TGCGCCAGCAGCCAAGTAGGAAGCGGGGGCCTCACAGATACGCAGTATTTT
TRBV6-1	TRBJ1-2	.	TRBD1	CATGQVYGYTF	TGTGCCACCGGACAGGTCTATGGCTACACCTTC
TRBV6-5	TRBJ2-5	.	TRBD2	CASSHRGTMEETQYF	TGTGCCAGCAGCCACAGAGGGACTATGGAGGAGACCCAGTACTTC